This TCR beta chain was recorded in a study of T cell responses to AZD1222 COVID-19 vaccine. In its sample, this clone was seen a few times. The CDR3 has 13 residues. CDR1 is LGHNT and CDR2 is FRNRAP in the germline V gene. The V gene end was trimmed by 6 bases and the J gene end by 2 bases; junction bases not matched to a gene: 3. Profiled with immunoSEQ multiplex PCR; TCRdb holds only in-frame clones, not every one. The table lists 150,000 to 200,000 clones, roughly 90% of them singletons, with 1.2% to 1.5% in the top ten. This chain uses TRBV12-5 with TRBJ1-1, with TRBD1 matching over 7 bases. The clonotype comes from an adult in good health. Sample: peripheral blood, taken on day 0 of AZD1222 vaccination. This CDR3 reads CASGGDSNTEAFF. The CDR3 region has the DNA TGTGCTAGTGGGGGGGACAGCAACACTGAAGCTTTCTTT.